The TCR beta chain described here comes from a study of preoperative IRX-2 immunotherapy in early breast cancer. Only a few counts were recorded for this clone. Treatment: preoperative locoregional IRX-2 cytokine immunotherapy. This phase Ib study tested locoregional IRX-2 cytokine immunotherapy given before surgery. Deletions cut 1 base from V and 1 base from J, with 14 bases between. The CDR3 totals 17 residues. Per germline, CDR1 LNHNV and CDR2 YYDKDF (reference sequence). TCRdb keeps only in-frame clones here, not all; method: immunoSEQ multiplex PCR. The sample carries some 99,000 clones, roughly 85% recorded once.

Source: tumor tissue, taken after IRX-2 immunotherapy. The receptor was derived from a human donor with breast cancer. This chain uses TRBV15 with TRBJ1-5; possibly TRBD1 for D (5 bases). CDR3 loop: CATSRVGGAKSNQPQHF. The CDR3, as DNA: TGTGCCACCAGCAGAGTCGGTGGGGCGAAAAGCAATCAGCCCCAGCATTTT.